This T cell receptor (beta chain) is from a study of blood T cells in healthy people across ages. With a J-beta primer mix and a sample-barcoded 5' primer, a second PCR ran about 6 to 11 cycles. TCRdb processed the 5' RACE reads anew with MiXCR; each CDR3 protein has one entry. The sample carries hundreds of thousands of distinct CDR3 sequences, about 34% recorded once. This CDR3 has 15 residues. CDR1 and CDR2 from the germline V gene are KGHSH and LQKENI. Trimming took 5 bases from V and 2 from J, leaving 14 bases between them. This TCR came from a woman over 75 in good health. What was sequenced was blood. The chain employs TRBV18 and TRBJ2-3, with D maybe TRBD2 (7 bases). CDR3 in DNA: TGTGCCAGCTCAGTCTTGGCGGGGGCCACAGATACGCAGTATTTT. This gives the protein CASSVLAGATDTQYF.